This T cell receptor beta chain appears in the sequencing data of a study of tissue T cells after allogeneic stem cell transplantation. Whole-study findings and limits: Some tissue clones might be persisting host cells; their alloreactivity or antigen specificity was not determined. Tissue-detected TCR repertoire was only partly captured by blood and spleen T cells.

Clones were read by immunoSEQ multiplex PCR, and TCRdb kept only the in-frame ones, dropping some. The sample lists roughly 5,800 clones, 63% occurring once. As concerns this clone: Its antigen is not identified.

Trimming took 9 bases from V and 10 from J, leaving 13 bases between them. The CDR3 extends over 12 amino acids. Germline-derived CDR1 and CDR2 are MNHEY and SVGAGI. The TCR sequence derives from a woman aged 18-49 years with breast cancer. Sequences were derived from duodenum tissue, sampled at autopsy. The genes are TRBV6-5 and TRBJ1-6; D call uncertain. CDR3 loop: CASRPGGSPLHF. CDR3 DNA sequence: TGTGCCAGTCGGCCGGGTGGGTCACCCCTCCACTTT.